A single sample is the source of the 30 T cell receptor beta chains below, sequenced in a study of T cell responses to AZD1222 COVID-19 vaccine. Using immunoSEQ multiplex PCR, the repertoire was profiled, and TCRdb retains in-frame clones only, with some absent. The sample holds nearly 110,000 clones, less than 95% seen once. The material was peripheral blood, obtained 28 days after the second AZD1222 dose. The receptors were sampled from an adult who received the AZD1222 COVID-19 vaccine.

The CDR3, as DNA: TGTGCCACCCAACAGGGGGCGGGCGGCTACACCTTC. It translates to CATQQGAGGYTF. V is TRBV19 and J is TRBJ1-2; 9 nucleotides align to TRBD1. Germline V lookup: CDR1 LNHDA, CDR2 SQIVND (reference sequence). The CDR3 has 12 amino acids. After removal of 10 bases from V and 8 bases from J, the junction contained 8 bases not matched to a gene.

The rearrangement links TRBV7-9 to TRBJ2-3, with a possible D match to TRBD2 (7 bases). The length of the CDR3 is 15 residues. Germline CDR1 and CDR2: SEHNR and FQNEAQ (reference sequence). Trimming pared 5 bases from V and 4 bases from J, leaving 16 bases between. The CDR3: CASSPPGGLADTQYF. Written as DNA, the CDR3 is TGTGCCAGCAGCCCCCCGGGGGGCTTAGCAGATACGCAGTATTTT.

This rearrangement joins TRBV5-1 to TRBJ2-7; no firm D call. Trimming shortened V by 0 bases and J by 1 base, and 14 bases separated the two germline ends. The length of the CDR3 is 16 residues. Per the germline V gene, CDR1 is SGHRS and CDR2 is YFSETQ. The CDR3 is CASSLATYADSYEQYF. In DNA, the CDR3 is TGCGCCAGCAGCTTGGCCACCTATGCGGATTCCTACGAGCAGTACTTC.

The V call is TRBV27, the J call TRBJ1-6, with 8 bases aligning to TRBD1. Germline V lookup: CDR1 MNHEY, CDR2 SMNVEV (reference sequence). This CDR3 is 17 amino acids long. V was pared by 5 bases and J by 5 bases, with 11 bases of the junction left unmatched. Written as DNA, the CDR3 is TGTGCCAGCAGTCCTACATCCGGGACAGGAAATAATTCACCCCTCCACTTT. Its protein is CASSPTSGTGNNSPLHF.

The gene calls are TRBV7-3 and TRBJ2-7; 8 positions match TRBD1. The CDR3 is made up of 12 amino acids. The germline V gene encodes CDR1 SGHTA and CDR2 FQGTGA. V lost 5 bases, J lost 6 bases, and 3 bases stayed unmatched. The CDR3 nucleotides are TGTGCCAGCAGCCGTGGACAGGGCGAGCAGTACTTC. Protein: CASSRGQGEQYF.

This clone was counted only a few times. V is TRBV6-2 or TRBV6-3 and J is TRBJ2-2; no clear D gene. The ends were cut back, 4 bases at V and 0 bases at J, with 9 bases in the middle. Germline V gene sequence: CDR1 MNHEY, CDR2 SVGEGT. The CDR3 totals 15 residues. DNA for the CDR3: TGTGCCAGCAGTTTGACGGTAGCGAACACCGGGGAGCTGTTTTTT. This sequence encodes CASSLTVANTGELFF.

This clone appeared a few times. The rearrangement uses TRBV11-2 and TRBJ2-1; the D gene is possibly TRBD2 (6 bases). Germline V gene sequence: CDR1 SGHAT, CDR2 FQNNGV. V lost 5 bases, J lost 9 bases, and 17 bases lay in between. The CDR3 sequence is 14 residues long. The CDR3 reads CASSQTLAKTEQFF. The DNA of the CDR3 is TGTGCCAGCAGCCAGACCCTAGCGAAAACTGAGCAGTTCTTC.

This clone was detected a few times. The rearrangement uses TRBV29-1 and TRBJ2-1; a weak D match, TRBD1 (6 bases). The germline V gene encodes CDR1 SQVTM and CDR2 ANQGSEA. The CDR3 extends over 13 amino acids. The ends were cut back, 3 bases at V and 13 bases at J, with 19 bases in the middle. The CDR3 here is CSVERSGTGYQFF. CDR3 coding DNA: TGCAGCGTTGAGAGGTCCGGTACAGGGTATCAGTTCTTC.

V gene TRBV19 combines with J gene TRBJ1-5; D possibly corresponds to TRBD1 (6 bases). The V end was cut by 7 bases, the J end by 7 bases, with 17 bases between. This CDR3 comprises 14 residues. CDR1 is LNHDA, CDR2 SQIVND, per germline (reference sequence). This chain's CDR3 is CASTYAGGSQPQHF. Written as DNA, the CDR3 is TGTGCCAGTACCTATGCGGGGGGCTCCCAGCCCCAGCATTTT.

The chain carries TRBV2 and TRBJ1-2, with D unclear. Trimming left V 3 bases short and J 0 bases short, with 8 bases between. Germline V lookup: CDR1 SNHLY, CDR2 FYNNEI. CDR3 length equals 14 residues. CDR3 nucleotides: TGTGCCAGCAGTGAGGGCGGGACTAACTATGGCTACACCTTC. Translation: CASSEGGTNYGYTF. The full variable domain, its missing parts supplied by reference TRBV2 and TRBJ1-2, is EPEVTQTPSHQVTQMGQEVILRCVPISNHLYFYWYRQILGQKVEFLVSFYNNEISEKSEIFDDQFSVERPDGSNFTLKIRSTKLEDSAMYFCASSEGGTNYGYTFGSGTRLTVV.

The rearrangement joins TRBV6-5 to TRBJ2-5, with 11 nucleotides matching TRBD2. The ends lost 6 bases at V and 3 bases at J; junction bases unmatched: 6. CDR1 is MNHEY, CDR2 SVGAGI, per germline. The CDR3 extends over 15 amino acids. The chain's CDR3 is CASRDHSGGEETQYF. CDR3 DNA: TGTGCCAGCAGGGACCATAGCGGGGGGGAAGAGACCCAGTACTTC.

As for this clone: Additional DNA sequences in this sample encode the identical CDR3. The DNA for the CDR3 is TGTGCCAGCAGCTTCAACAGAGACAATGAGCAGTTCTTC. It encodes CASSFNRDNEQFF. The chain is built from TRBV7-2 and TRBJ2-1; D gene ambiguous. In germline, CDR1 is SGHTA, CDR2 FQGNSA. Trimming pared 3 bases from V and 5 bases from J, leaving 8 bases between. The CDR3 is 13 residues long.

The chain combines TRBV29-1 with TRBJ2-7; 7 bases map to TRBD1. The CDR3 contains 14 residues. Germline-derived CDR1 and CDR2 are SQVTM and ANQGSEA. V trimming: 3 bases; J trimming: 3 bases; junction bases outside the gene matches: 8. The CDR3 coding sequence is TGCAGCGTTGAGGTTGGACAGGAGGACTACGAGCAGTACTTC. Translation: CSVEVGQEDYEQYF.

This clone appeared once. The chain has TRBV5-1 and TRBJ1-1, with no clear D. There are 15 residues in the CDR3. The ends were cut back, 4 bases at V and 0 bases at J, with 13 bases in the middle. The germline gives CDR1 SGHRS, CDR2 YFSETQ. DNA of the CDR3: TGCGCCAGCAGCGGCGGGGTAGTCATGAACACTGAAGCTTTCTTT. Its protein is CASSGGVVMNTEAFF.

Comments on this clone: No DNA is shown, since the ends of the CDR3 on it are uncertain; the CDR3 is the one TCRdb lists. The chain recombines TRBV6-2 or TRBV6-3 with TRBJ2-5; TRBD1 reflects the table's D call only, with no check against the DNA. The germline V gene encodes CDR1 MNHEY and CDR2 SVGEGT. The CDR3 has 15 residues if both end residues are counted. The CDR3 reads CASSSSVGTRGTQYF.

The chain is built from TRBV5-4 and TRBJ1-5; D unresolved. The CDR3 length is 13 residues. CDR1 and CDR2 from the germline V gene are SGHNT and YYREEE (reference sequence). Trimming stripped 0 bases from V and 4 bases from J, with 5 bases between. CDR3 nucleotides: TGTGCCAGCAGCTTGGACCCGAATCAGCCCCAGCATTTT. This translates into CASSLDPNQPQHF.

The CDR3 region is CASSTLSGLGTDTQYF. CDR3 DNA sequence: TGCGCCAGCAGCACCCTCTCGGGACTAGGCACAGATACGCAGTATTTT. The chain employs TRBV4-3 and TRBJ2-3; 8 bases fit TRBD2. Looked up from germline, CDR1 is LGHNA and CDR2 is YSLEER. The V segment lost 5 bases and the J segment 1 base; nucleotides outside the gene matches: 8. This CDR3 is 16 amino acids long.

This clone was recorded only once. V usage is TRBV5-1 and J usage is TRBJ2-5; TRBD1 agrees at 8 bases. CDR3 size: 15 residues. CDR1 is SGHRS, CDR2 YFSETQ, per germline. Trimming took 4 bases from V and 5 from J; bases not matched to a gene: 10. CDR3 in DNA: TGCGCCAGCAGCCAATGGACAGGGATCTCGGAGACCCAGTACTTC. Protein: CASSQWTGISETQYF.

The chain employs TRBV28 and TRBJ1-2; possible D gene TRBD1, 6 bases. Per the germline V gene, CDR1 is MDHEN and CDR2 is SYDVKM. The CDR3 totals 11 residues. Here the CDR3 DNA reads TGTGCTTCCAGGGGCAGAAATGGCTACACCTTC. Its protein product is CASRGRNGYTF.

The chain has TRBV5-1 and TRBJ2-5; 10 nucleotides match TRBD2. V gave up 1 base and J gave up 3 bases; unmatched junction bases: 3. The germline CDR1 and CDR2 sequences are SGHRS and YFSETQ. The CDR3 loop spans 15 amino acids. CDR3 in amino acids: CASSLMLAGEETQYF. Written as DNA, the CDR3 is TGCGCCAGCAGCTTGATGCTAGCGGGGGAAGAGACCCAGTACTTC.

V is TRBV11-2 and J is TRBJ1-6, with D uncertain. Trimming removed 0 bases at V and 7 bases at J, with 13 bases between. The CDR3 totals 16 residues. Germline-derived CDR1 and CDR2 are SGHAT and FQNNGV. CDR3 loop: CASSLDTGLPNSPLHF. The CDR3 region has the DNA TGTGCCAGCAGCTTAGACACGGGCCTCCCCAATTCACCCCTCCACTTT.

The chain uses TRBV30 and TRBJ1-1, with D possibly being TRBD1 (5 bases). This CDR3 is 13 amino acids long. In germline, CDR1 is GTSNPN, CDR2 SVGIG (reference sequence). Trimming pared 1 base from V and 0 bases from J, leaving 6 bases between. The CDR3 is CAWSEGMNTEAFF. The CDR3 bases are TGTGCCTGGAGTGAGGGGATGAACACTGAAGCTTTCTTT.

The chain combines TRBV6-5 with TRBJ1-1; D ambiguous. Trimming cost V 5 bases and J 10 bases, with 14 bases left between them. The length of the CDR3 is 12 residues. The germline gives CDR1 MNHEY, CDR2 SVGAGI. In nucleotides, the CDR3 is TGTGCCAGCAGTAACGCTCAGAGGAGAGCTTTCTTT. Translating gives CASSNAQRRAFF.

The V and J genes are TRBV18 and TRBJ2-3, with D possibly TRBD1 on 6 matching bases. The germline V gene has CDR1 KGHSH and CDR2 LQKENI. The CDR3 has 18 residues. V gave up 1 base and J gave up 6 bases, with 23 bases separating them. Written as DNA, the CDR3 is TGTGCCAGCTCACCACTCCTCGGGCAGGGGCTTGGATTGGATACGCAGTATTTT. It translates to CASSPLLGQGLGLDTQYF.

The chain recombines TRBV27 with TRBJ2-5, with 7 bases fitting TRBD1. V was pared by 6 bases and J by 5 bases, with 9 bases of the junction left unmatched. The CDR3 totals 14 residues. Germline V CDR1 and CDR2: MNHEY, SMNVEV (reference sequence). Here the CDR3 reads CASSAIRGSETQYF. CDR3 DNA sequence: TGTGCCAGCAGCGCGATCAGGGGGTCGGAGACCCAGTACTTC.

The rearrangement uses TRBV9 and TRBJ2-1; D ambiguous. V shed 3 bases and J shed 10 bases, with 14 bases lying between them. CDR1 and CDR2 from the germline V gene are SGDLS and YYNGEE. The CDR3 has 13 amino acids. Here the CDR3 DNA reads TGTGCCAGCAGCGGCTCCTCAGGTGTGGAGCAGTTCTTC. The encoded protein is CASSGSSGVEQFF.

J is TRBJ1-4 and V is TRBV2; D possibly corresponds to TRBD1 (6 bases). CDR3 length: 13 amino acids. The V gene lost 7 bases and the J gene lost 4 bases, with 10 bases spanning the gap. CDR1 is SNHLY, CDR2 FYNNEI, per germline. CDR3 region: CASKDSLNEKLFF. The CDR3 bases are TGTGCCAGCAAGGACAGCCTTAATGAAAAACTGTTTTTT.

This clone was picked up a small number of times. The chain is built from TRBV20-1 and TRBJ2-1; D unresolved. CDR1 is DFQATT and CDR2 is SNEGSKA in the germline V gene (reference sequence). Trimming removed 6 bases from V and 1 base from J, with 4 bases in between. The CDR3 is 11 amino acids. The CDR3 DNA is TGCAGTGCGCGGTCCTACAATGAGCAGTTCTTC. It translates to CSARSYNEQFF.

The rearrangement links TRBV7-9 to TRBJ2-1; D may be TRBD1 (6 bases). The CDR3 is 15 amino acids. Germline V lookup: CDR1 SEHNR, CDR2 FQNEAQ (reference sequence). V was shortened by 5 bases and J by 2 bases, with 13 bases between the two germline ends. CDR3 residues: CASSNGQRPYNEQFF. CDR3 DNA sequence: TGTGCCAGCAGCAACGGACAGAGACCCTACAATGAGCAGTTCTTC.

The CDR3 bases are TGTGCCAGCAGTTACATGGATCCCGGGGGGGATACGCAGTATTTT. Protein product: CASSYMDPGGDTQYF. The V and J genes are TRBV6-5 and TRBJ2-3; 7 bases agree with TRBD2. The CDR3 totals 15 residues. Germline V gives CDR1 MNHEY, CDR2 SVGAGI. Trimming at V came to 2 bases and at J to 6 bases, leaving 8 bases not matched to a gene.